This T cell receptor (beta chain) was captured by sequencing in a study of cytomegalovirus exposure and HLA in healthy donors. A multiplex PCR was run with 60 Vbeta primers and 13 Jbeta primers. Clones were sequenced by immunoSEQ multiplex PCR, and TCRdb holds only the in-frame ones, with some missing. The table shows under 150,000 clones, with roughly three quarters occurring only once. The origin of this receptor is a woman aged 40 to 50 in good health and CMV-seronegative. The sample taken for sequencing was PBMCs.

The CDR3 protein is CASSQDDIVGAFF. CDR3 bases: TGTGCCAGCAGCCAAGACGACATCGTCGGAGCTTTCTTT. The chain is built from TRBV14 and TRBJ1-1, with D unresolved. V lost 0 bases, J lost 10 bases, and 12 bases lay in between. CDR1 and CDR2 (germline): SGHDN, FVKESK. The CDR3 covers 13 residues.